This T cell receptor (beta chain) was captured in a study of molecular identifiers for immune sequencing clone quantification. Notes on the study in general: Identical TCR molecules that share a barcode could lead to an underestimation of highly expanded clone sizes.

Only a few counts were recorded for this clonotype. What it recognizes is unknown. CDR1 SGHAT and CDR2 FQNNGV come from the germline V gene. The CDR3 is 14 residues long. The V segment lost 5 bases and the J segment 0 bases; nucleotides outside the gene matches: 1. Construction of naive CD8 libraries employed about 18,000 to 1,000,000 sorted cells together with 10%, 30% or 50% RNA. Each CDR3 protein is one row after TCRdb ran MiXCR on the PCR reads. The table lists 460,000 or so distinct CDR3 sequences, around 23% of them singletons. This clonotype was obtained from a human donor in good health. Some libraries in this study had Jurkat cell RNA spiked in. V is TRBV11-2 and J is TRBJ1-5; 7 nucleotides line up with TRBD1. The sequenced material came from naive CD8+ T cells from blood, with Jurkat cell RNA spiked in. Noted subset: FACS-sorted CD8+CD4-CCR7+CD45RA+ naive T cells. CDR3 in amino acids: CASSDRDSNQPQHF. DNA of the CDR3: TGTGCCAGCAGCGACAGGGATAGCAATCAGCCCCAGCATTTT.